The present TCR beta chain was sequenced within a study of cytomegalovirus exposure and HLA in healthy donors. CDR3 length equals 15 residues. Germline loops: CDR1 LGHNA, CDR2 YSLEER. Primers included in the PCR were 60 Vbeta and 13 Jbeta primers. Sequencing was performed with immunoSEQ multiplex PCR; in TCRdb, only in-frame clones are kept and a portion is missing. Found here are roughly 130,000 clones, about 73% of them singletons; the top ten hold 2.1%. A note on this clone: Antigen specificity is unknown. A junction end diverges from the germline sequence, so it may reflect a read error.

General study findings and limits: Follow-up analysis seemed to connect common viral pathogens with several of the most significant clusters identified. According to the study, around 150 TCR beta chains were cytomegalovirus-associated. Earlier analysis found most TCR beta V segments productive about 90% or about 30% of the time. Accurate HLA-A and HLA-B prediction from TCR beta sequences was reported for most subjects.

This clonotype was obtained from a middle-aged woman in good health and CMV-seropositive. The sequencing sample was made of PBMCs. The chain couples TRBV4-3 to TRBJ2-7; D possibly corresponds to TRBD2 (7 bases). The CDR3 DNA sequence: TGCGCCAGCAGCCAAGATCGGGGGGCAATAGACGAGCGGTACTTC. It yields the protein CASSQDRGAIDERYF.